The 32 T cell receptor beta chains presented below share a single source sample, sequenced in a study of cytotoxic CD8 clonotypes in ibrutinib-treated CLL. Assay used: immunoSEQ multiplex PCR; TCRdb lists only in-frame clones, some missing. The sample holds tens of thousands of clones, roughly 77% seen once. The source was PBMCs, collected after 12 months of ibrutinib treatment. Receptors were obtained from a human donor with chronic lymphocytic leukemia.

The DNA of the CDR3 is TGTGTCTCTTATACCATTCCCGGAGGGGGGAACACTGAAGCTTTCTTT. It codes for CVSYTIPGGGNTEAFF. The chain is built from TRBV28 and TRBJ1-1; possibly TRBD1 for D (6 bases). CDR3 size: 16 residues. From germline, CDR1 is MDHEN and CDR2 SYDVKM.

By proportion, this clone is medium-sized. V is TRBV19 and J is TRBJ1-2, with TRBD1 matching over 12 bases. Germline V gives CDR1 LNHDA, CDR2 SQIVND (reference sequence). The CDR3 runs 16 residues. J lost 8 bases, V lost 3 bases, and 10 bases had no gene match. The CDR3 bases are TGTGCCAGTAGTATCCCACTACCGGGACAGGGGGCGGGCTACACCTTC. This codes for CASSIPLPGQGAGYTF.

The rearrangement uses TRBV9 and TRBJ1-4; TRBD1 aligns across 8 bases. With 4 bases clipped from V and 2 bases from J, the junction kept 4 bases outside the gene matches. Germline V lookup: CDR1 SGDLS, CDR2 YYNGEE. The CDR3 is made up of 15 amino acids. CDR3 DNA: TGTGCCAGCAGCACCCAGGGGGCCACTAATGAAAAACTGTTTTTT. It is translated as CASSTQGATNEKLFF.

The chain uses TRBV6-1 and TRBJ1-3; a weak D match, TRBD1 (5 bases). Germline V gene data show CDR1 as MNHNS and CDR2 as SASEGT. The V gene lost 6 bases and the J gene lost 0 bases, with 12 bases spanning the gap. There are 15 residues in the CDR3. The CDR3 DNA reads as TGTGCCAGCAGCCTAGACAGAAGCTCTGGAAACACCATATATTTT. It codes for CASSLDRSSGNTIYF.

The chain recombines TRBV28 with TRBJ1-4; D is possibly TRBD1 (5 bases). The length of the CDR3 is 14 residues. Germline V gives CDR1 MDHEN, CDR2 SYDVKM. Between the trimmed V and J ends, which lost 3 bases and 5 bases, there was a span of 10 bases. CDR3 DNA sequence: TGTGCCAGCAGTTTCGGGGCAGGAAATGAAAAACTGTTTTTT. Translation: CASSFGAGNEKLFF.

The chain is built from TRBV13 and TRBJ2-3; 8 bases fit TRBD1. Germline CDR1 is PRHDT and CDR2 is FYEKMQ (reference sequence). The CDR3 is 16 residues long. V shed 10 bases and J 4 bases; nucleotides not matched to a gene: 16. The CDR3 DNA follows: TGTGCCACCTTCACGACAGGGGAAGGGGTCGCAGATACGCAGTATTTT. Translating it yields CATFTTGEGVADTQYF.

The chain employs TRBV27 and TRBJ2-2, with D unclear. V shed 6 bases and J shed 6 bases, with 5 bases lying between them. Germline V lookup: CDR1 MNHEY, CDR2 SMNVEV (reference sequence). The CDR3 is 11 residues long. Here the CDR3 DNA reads TGTGCCAGCAGCCACTCCGGGGAGCTGTTTTTT. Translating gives CASSHSGELFF.

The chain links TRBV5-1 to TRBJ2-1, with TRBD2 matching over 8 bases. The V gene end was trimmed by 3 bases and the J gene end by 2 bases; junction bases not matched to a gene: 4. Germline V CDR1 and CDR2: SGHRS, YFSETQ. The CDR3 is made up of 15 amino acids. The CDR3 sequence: CASSWSGSPYNEQFF. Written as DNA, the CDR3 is TGCGCCAGCAGCTGGAGCGGGAGTCCCTACAATGAGCAGTTCTTC.

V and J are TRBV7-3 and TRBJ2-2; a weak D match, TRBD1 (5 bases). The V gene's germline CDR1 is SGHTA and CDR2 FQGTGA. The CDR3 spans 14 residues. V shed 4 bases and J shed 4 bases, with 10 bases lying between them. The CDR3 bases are TGTGCCAGCAGCTCGACAGCTGTCACCGGGGAGCTGTTTTTT. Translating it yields CASSSTAVTGELFF.

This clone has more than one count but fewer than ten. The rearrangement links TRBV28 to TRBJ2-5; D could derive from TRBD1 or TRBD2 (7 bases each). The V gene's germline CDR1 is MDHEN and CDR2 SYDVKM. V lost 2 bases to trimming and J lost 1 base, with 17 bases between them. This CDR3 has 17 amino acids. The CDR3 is CASSLREGRGAQETQYF. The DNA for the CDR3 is TGTGCCAGCAGTTTAAGGGAGGGCAGGGGGGCCCAAGAGACCCAGTACTTC.

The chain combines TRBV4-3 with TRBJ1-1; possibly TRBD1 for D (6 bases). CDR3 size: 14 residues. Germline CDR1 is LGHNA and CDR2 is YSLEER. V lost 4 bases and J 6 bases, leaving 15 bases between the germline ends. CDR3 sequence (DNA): TGCGCCAGCAGCCGAGAGGGGGACGTCGCTGAAGCTTTCTTT. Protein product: CASSREGDVAEAFF.

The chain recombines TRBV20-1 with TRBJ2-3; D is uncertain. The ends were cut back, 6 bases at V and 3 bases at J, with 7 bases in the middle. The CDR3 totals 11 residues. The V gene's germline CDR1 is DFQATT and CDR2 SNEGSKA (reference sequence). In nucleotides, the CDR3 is TGCAGTGCCACGACTACAGATACGCAGTATTTT. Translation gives CSATTTDTQYF.

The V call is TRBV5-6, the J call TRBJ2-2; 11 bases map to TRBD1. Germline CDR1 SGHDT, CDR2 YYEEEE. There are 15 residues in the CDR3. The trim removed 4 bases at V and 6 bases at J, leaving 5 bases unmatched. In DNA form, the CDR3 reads TGTGCCAGCAGCCCCGGGACAGGGGGACCCGGGGAGCTGTTTTTT. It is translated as CASSPGTGGPGELFF.

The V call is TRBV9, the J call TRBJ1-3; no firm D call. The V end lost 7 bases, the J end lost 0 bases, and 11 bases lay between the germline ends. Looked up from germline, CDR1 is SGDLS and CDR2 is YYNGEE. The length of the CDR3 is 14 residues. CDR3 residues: CASGIGDSGNTIYF. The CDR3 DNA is TGTGCCAGCGGTATTGGCGACTCTGGAAACACCATATATTTT.

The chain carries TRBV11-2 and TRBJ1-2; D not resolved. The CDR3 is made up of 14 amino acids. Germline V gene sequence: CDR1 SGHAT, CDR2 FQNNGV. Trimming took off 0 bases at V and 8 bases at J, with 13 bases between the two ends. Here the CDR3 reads CASSLDLASRGYTF. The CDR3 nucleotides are TGTGCCAGCAGCTTAGATCTGGCCTCCAGGGGCTACACCTTC.

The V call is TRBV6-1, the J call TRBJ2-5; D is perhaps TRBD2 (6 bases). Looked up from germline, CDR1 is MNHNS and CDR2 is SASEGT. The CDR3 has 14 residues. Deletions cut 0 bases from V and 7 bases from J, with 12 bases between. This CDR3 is CASSEAGEEGTQYF. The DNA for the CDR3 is TGTGCCAGCAGTGAAGCGGGAGAGGAGGGGACCCAGTACTTC.

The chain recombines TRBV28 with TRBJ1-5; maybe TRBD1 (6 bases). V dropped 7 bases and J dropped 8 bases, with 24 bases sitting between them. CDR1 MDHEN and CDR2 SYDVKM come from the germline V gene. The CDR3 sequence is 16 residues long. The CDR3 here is CASTSYRGALKKPQHF. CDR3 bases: TGTGCCAGCACGTCATACCGGGGGGCCCTCAAGAAGCCCCAGCATTTT.

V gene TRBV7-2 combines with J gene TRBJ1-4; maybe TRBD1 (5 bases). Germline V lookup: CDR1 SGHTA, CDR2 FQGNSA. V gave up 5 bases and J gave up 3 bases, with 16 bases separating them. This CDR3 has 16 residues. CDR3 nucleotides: TGTGCCAGCAGCCCCCGCCGCGGGGCGGCTAATGAAAAACTGTTTTTT. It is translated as CASSPRRGAANEKLFF.

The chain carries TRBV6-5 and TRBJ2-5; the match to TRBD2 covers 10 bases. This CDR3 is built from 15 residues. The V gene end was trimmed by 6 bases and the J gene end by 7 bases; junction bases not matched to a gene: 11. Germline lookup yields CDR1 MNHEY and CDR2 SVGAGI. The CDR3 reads CASSRPGLARGTQYF. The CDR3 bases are TGTGCCAGCAGCCGACCGGGACTAGCGAGGGGGACCCAGTACTTC.

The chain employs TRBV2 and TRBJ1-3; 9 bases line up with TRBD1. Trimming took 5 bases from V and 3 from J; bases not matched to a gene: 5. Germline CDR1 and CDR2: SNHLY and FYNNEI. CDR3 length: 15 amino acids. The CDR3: CASSRDRALGNTIYF. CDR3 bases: TGTGCCAGCAGTAGGGACAGGGCCCTTGGAAACACCATATATTTT.

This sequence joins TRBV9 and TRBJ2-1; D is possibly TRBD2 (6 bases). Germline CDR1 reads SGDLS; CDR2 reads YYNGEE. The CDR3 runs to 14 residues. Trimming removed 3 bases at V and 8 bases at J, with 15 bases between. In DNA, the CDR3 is TGTGCCAGCAGCGCTGGCGGTACTAGCCATGAGCAGTTCTTC. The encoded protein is CASSAGGTSHEQFF. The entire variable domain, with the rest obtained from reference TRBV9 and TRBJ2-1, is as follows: DSGVTQTPKHLITATGQRVTLRCSPRSGDLSVYWYQQSLDQGLQFLIQYYNGEERAKGNILERFSAQQFPDLHSELNLSSLELGDSALYFCASSAGGTSHEQFFGPGTRLTVL.

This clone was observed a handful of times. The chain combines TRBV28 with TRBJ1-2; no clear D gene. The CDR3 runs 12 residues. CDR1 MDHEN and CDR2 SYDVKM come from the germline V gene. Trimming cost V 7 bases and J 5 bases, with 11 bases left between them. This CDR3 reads CASTPEVYGYTF. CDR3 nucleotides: TGTGCCAGCACCCCCGAGGTGTATGGCTACACCTTC.

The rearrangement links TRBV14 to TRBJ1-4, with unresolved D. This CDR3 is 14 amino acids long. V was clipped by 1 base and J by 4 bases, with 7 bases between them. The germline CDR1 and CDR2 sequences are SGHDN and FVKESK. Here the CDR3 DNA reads TGTGCCAGCAGCCAAGGAAGCTTTAATGAAAAACTGTTTTTT. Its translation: CASSQGSFNEKLFF.

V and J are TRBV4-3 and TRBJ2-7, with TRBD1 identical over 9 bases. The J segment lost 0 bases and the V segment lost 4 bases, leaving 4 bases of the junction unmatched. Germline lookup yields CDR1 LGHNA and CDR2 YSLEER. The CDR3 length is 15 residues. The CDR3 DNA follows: TGCGCCAGCAGCCTCCGGGACAGGGCCTCCTACGAGCAGTACTTC. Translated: CASSLRDRASYEQYF.

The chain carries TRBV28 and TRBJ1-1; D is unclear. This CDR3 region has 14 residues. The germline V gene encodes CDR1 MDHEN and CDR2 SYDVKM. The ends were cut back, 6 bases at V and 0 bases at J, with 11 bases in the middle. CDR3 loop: CASSPRALNTEAFF. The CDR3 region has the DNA TGTGCCAGCAGCCCCCGGGCCTTGAACACTGAAGCTTTCTTT.

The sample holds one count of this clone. As DNA, the CDR3 is TGTGCCTACCATCGGGGCCCTGGAGGCGGCTACACCTTC. This sequence encodes CAYHRGPGGGYTF. The chain combines TRBV30 with TRBJ1-2; possible D gene TRBD1, 5 bases. Trimming took 7 bases from V and 8 from J, leaving 20 bases between them. CDR1 is GTSNPN, CDR2 SVGIG, per germline (reference sequence). This CDR3 region has 13 residues.

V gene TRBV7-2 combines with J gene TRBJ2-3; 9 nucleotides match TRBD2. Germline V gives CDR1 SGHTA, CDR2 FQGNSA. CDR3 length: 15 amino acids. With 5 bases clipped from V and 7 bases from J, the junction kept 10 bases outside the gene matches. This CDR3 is CASSTHGGGAYTQYF. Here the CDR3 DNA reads TGTGCCAGCAGCACCCATGGCGGGGGGGCCTATACGCAGTATTTT.

In DNA form, the CDR3 reads TGTGCCAGCAGTGCCGTAGGGCTCACTGAAGCTTTCTTT. Translating gives CASSAVGLTEAFF. The chain links TRBV6-1 to TRBJ1-1; D gene unclear. Trimming stripped 4 bases from V and 4 bases from J, with 10 bases between. Germline values: CDR1 MNHNS, CDR2 SASEGT. CDR3 length: 13 residues.

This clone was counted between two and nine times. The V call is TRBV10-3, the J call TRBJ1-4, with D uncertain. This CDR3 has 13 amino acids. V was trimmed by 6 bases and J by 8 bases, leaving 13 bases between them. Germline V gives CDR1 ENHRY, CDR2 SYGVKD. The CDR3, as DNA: TGTGCCATCAGGGGCAGTTTGGGAGAAAAACTGTTTTTT. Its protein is CAIRGSLGEKLFF.

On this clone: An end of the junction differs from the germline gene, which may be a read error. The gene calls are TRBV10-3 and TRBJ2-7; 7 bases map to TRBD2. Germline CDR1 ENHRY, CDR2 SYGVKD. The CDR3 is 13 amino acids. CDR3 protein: CAISEGPAGQIDF. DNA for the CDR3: TGTGCCATCAGTGAGGGCCCAGCGGGGCAGATCGACTTC.

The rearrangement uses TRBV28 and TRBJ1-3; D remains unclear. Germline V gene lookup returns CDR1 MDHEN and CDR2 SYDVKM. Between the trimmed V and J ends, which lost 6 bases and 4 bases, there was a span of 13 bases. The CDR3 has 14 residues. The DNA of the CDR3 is TGTGCCAGCAGAAGGGCGCGACCAGGAAACACCATATATTTT. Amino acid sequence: CASRRARPGNTIYF.

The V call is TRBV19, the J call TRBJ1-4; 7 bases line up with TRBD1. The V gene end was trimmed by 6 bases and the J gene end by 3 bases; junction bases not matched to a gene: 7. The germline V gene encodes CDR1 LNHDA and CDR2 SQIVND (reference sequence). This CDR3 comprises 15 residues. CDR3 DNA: TGTGCCAGTAGCCAAAGGGACAGACCTAATGAAAAACTGTTTTTT. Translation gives CASSQRDRPNEKLFF.